Listed below are T cell receptor beta chains from one sample, sequenced in a study of identical twins. TCRdb re-called the 5' RACE reads through MiXCR, storing one row per CDR3 protein. The sample consists of around 250,000 distinct CDR3 sequences, around 8% of them appearing once. These data were also filed under a second study, of yellow fever vaccine responses in identical twins.

Sample: CD8+ T cells sorted from blood. Receptors were obtained from a woman aged 18-30 years in good health. Each CDR3 is given with its conserved first and last residue. D genes are given only for firm matches. Only part of the rows carry a size: once, few, many, or a class if the clone is expanded.

V	D	size	J	DNA	CDR3
TRBV10-3	TRBD2	NA	TRBJ2-4	TGTGCCATCAGTGATAGCGGGGAGCACATTCAGTACTTC	CAISDSGEHIQYF
TRBV7-2	NA	few	TRBJ2-4	TGTGCCAGCAGCATAAATATAGCGCTAGCCAAAAACATTCAGTACTTC	CASSINIALAKNIQYF
TRBV6-2/TRBV6-3	TRBD2	few	TRBJ2-5	TGTGCCAGCAGTTACTCTAGCGGGAGTGCCGAGACCCAGTACTTC	CASSYSSGSAETQYF
TRBV20-1	TRBD2	NA	TRBJ2-7	TGCAGTGCAGGCGCTCGGACTAGCGGGAGGGCCCTTACCCACCACGAGCAGTACTTC	CSAGARTSGRALTHHEQYF
TRBV28	NA	once	TRBJ2-7	TGTGCCAGCAGTTATCCCCGGGACACGGGATCCTACGAGCAGTACTTC	CASSYPRDTGSYEQYF
TRBV5-1	TRBD2	many	TRBJ2-7	TGCGCCAGCAGCTTAACAGTCCGTGATGACTGGGGGGTAGCGGGCTACGAGCAGTACTTC	CASSLTVRDDWGVAGYEQYF
TRBV20-1	NA	few	TRBJ1-1	TGCAGTGCTAGAGGGCGGGAATTGTTCACTGAAGCTTTCTTT	CSARGRELFTEAFF
TRBV6-2/TRBV6-3	TRBD2	few	TRBJ2-2	TGTGCCAGCAGTTACCCCGACGGGACTAGCGGGAGGATACTGTACACCGGGGAGCTGTTTTTT	CASSYPDGTSGRILYTGELFF
TRBV6-4	NA	many	TRBJ1-1	TGTGCCAGCAGTCTAACTGATAACACTGAAGCTTTCTTT	CASSLTDNTEAFF
TRBV5-4	NA	NA	TRBJ2-1	TGTGCCATCAGCTTTGAAGCCGATGAGCAGTTCTTC	CAISFEADEQFF
TRBV15	NA	few	TRBJ2-7	TGTGCCACCAGCCTAACAGGGTACGAGCAGTACTTC	CATSLTGYEQYF
TRBV27	TRBD2	NA	TRBJ2-7	TGTGCCAGCAGTTTGGCTAGCGGTACCTCCTACGAGCAGTACTTC	CASSLASGTSYEQYF
TRBV12-3/TRBV12-4	TRBD1	NA	TRBJ2-3	TGTGCCAGCAGTACGGGACAGTCGGACTTCATGCTTAGCACAGATACGCAGTATTTT	CASSTGQSDFMLSTDTQYF
TRBV20-1	TRBD1	few	TRBJ2-5	TGCAGTGCGCCCGACAGGGTCTCGGAGACCCAGTACTTC	CSAPDRVSETQYF
TRBV15	NA	few	TRBJ2-2	TGTGCCACCAGCAGGGCGCAAGAGGCCGGGGAGCTGTTTTTT	CATSRAQEAGELFF
TRBV6-1	NA	NA	TRBJ2-2	TGTGCCAGCAGTATTAGGGGGGGAGACGGGGAGCTGTTTTTT	CASSIRGGDGELFF
TRBV29-1	NA	many	TRBJ2-7	TGCAGCGTACAACAGGATATTTCCTACGAGCAGTACTTC	CSVQQDISYEQYF
TRBV7-9	NA	many	TRBJ2-7	TGTGCCAGCAGCTTTTCTGGGGAGACCTACGAGCAGTACTTC	CASSFSGETYEQYF
TRBV11-3	NA	NA	TRBJ2-7	TGTGCCAGCAGCTTTGCGAACCGCCCCTACGAGCAGTACTTC	CASSFANRPYEQYF
TRBV11-1	TRBD2	many	TRBJ2-3	TGTGCCAGCAGCTCGAGACTAGCGGGAGGAACAGATACGCAGTATTTT	CASSSRLAGGTDTQYF
TRBV4-1	NA	few	TRBJ2-7	TGCGCCAGCAGCCAAGTCCGAGACTACGAGCAGTACTTC	CASSQVRDYEQYF
TRBV12-3/TRBV12-4	TRBD1	NA	TRBJ2-7	TGTGCCAGCAGTTCCACGGACAGGGACCAGTACTTC	CASSSTDRDQYF
TRBV4-3	TRBD2	NA	TRBJ2-7	TGCGCCAGCAGCCAAGAAGGGCGGGAGTGGTACGAGCAGTACTTC	CASSQEGREWYEQYF
TRBV6-2/TRBV6-3	NA	few	TRBJ2-5	TGTGCCAGCAGTTACTCATATCAAGAGACCCAGTACTTC	CASSYSYQETQYF
TRBV7-8	TRBD2	few	TRBJ2-7	TGTGCCAGCAGCCCCCCACTAGCGGGAGTTCCCGAGCAGTACTTC	CASSPPLAGVPEQYF
TRBV6-4	TRBD1	NA	TRBJ2-1	TGTGCCAGCAGTGAGGGGGACAGGGCGCACAATGAGCAGTTCTTC	CASSEGDRAHNEQFF
TRBV27	NA	few	TRBJ2-1	TGTGCCAGCAGTTTAGGGCTAGTCGGGGTGGGGGAGCAGTTCTTC	CASSLGLVGVGEQFF
TRBV12-3/TRBV12-4	TRBD2	many	TRBJ2-3	TGTGCCAGCAGCCAACAAGCGGGGGCCGGCACAGATACGCAGTATTTT	CASSQQAGAGTDTQYF
TRBV6-2/TRBV6-3	TRBD2	many	TRBJ2-5	TGTGCCAGCAGTTACTCCGGCCAGCGGGAGTCCCAGGGATTC	CASSYSGQRESQGF
TRBV12-3/TRBV12-4	NA	many	TRBJ1-2	TGTGCCAGCAGTTTGACAGTGTTTTATGGCTACACCTTC	CASSLTVFYGYTF
TRBV4-1	NA	NA	TRBJ2-7	TGCGCCAGCAGCCAAGAGCCGCGATCCTCCTACGAGCAGTACTTC	CASSQEPRSSYEQYF
TRBV7-9	NA	few	TRBJ2-7	TGTGCCAGCAGCCCAAGTGGGGCAGGCGAGCAGTACTTC	CASSPSGAGEQYF
TRBV6-5	NA	NA	TRBJ2-7	TGTGCCAGCAGTTACGGGCACAACTCCTACGAGCAGTACTTC	CASSYGHNSYEQYF
TRBV4-1	TRBD1	many	TRBJ2-7	TGCGCCAGCAGCCAAGGAGAGGGACAGGGGAATTACGAGCAGTACTTC	CASSQGEGQGNYEQYF
TRBV9	NA	few	TRBJ2-1	TGTGCCAGCAGCGTAGGCAGGGTCCATGAGCAGTTCTTC	CASSVGRVHEQFF
TRBV12-3/TRBV12-4	TRBD1	many	TRBJ2-7	TGTGCCAGCAGTCGTAGTCCTCCGGGACAGGGGTTGTACGAGCAGTACTTC	CASSRSPPGQGLYEQYF
TRBV20-1	NA	few	TRBJ2-1	TGCAGTGCAAAAGTCGGACGGAACTACAATGAGCAGTTCTTC	CSAKVGRNYNEQFF
TRBV20-1	NA	NA	TRBJ2-1	TGCAGTGCTAGGGAGGGGTTAACCTACAATGAGCAGTTCTTC	CSAREGLTYNEQFF
TRBV10-1	TRBD2	many	TRBJ2-2	TGCGCCAGCAGGAATAGCGGGAGTGAAACCGGGGAGCTGTTTTTT	CASRNSGSETGELFF
TRBV20-1	NA	few	TRBJ2-1	TGCAGTGCTAGTGTCGCTACCCCTAATGAGCAGTTCTTC	CSASVATPNEQFF
TRBV10-3	TRBD1	many	TRBJ2-7	TGTGCCATCACCCTGGGACAGGGTTCCTACGAGCAGTACTTC	CAITLGQGSYEQYF
TRBV20-1	NA	many	TRBJ2-3	TGCAGTGCTAGAGATCCTAACGCCCCGGCAGATACGCAGTATTTT	CSARDPNAPADTQYF
TRBV27	NA	NA	TRBJ2-5	TGTGCCAGCAGTTTGGACAGAAAAGAGACCCAGTACTTC	CASSLDRKETQYF
TRBV11-2	NA	NA	TRBJ2-7	TGTGCCAGCAGCTTAGCGGGCACTAAGGTCTCCTACGAGCAGTACTTC	CASSLAGTKVSYEQYF
TRBV6-1	NA	many	TRBJ1-1	TGTGCCAGCAGCCGCGATACGGGGGGTACTGAAGCTTTCTTT	CASSRDTGGTEAFF
TRBV6-5	NA	NA	TRBJ2-1	TGTGCCAGCAGTTACTCGGTTCCTCGACCCGGCTTGAATGAGCAGTTCTTC	CASSYSVPRPGLNEQFF
TRBV11-1	NA	few	TRBJ2-1	TGTGCCAGCAGCTTAGCGAATCGGGACTCCAGAAACTACAATGAGCAGTTCTTC	CASSLANRDSRNYNEQFF
TRBV5-7	TRBD2	NA	TRBJ2-7	TGTGCCAGCAGCTTTCCAGCGGGAGGTTACCTCCTACGAGCGTACTTC	CASSFPAGGYLLRAYF
TRBV4-1	NA	NA	TRBJ1-1	TGCGCCAGCAGCCAAACAGGGAACACTGAAGCTTTCTTT	CASSQTGNTEAFF
TRBV7-2	TRBD1	NA	TRBJ1-2	TGTGCCAGCAGCCCGGGACAGGCACACTATGGCTACACCTTC	CASSPGQAHYGYTF
TRBV15	NA	many	TRBJ2-5	TGTGCCACCAGCAGTCGTACTACAGCGACCTTTCAAGAGACCCAGTACTTC	CATSSRTTATFQETQYF
TRBV10-2	NA	few	TRBJ2-1	TGCGCCAGCAGTGAGACAGCGAGCTCCTACAATGAGCAGTTCTTC	CASSETASSYNEQFF
TRBV24-1	NA	NA	TRBJ2-5	TGTGCCACCAGTGATTTCCAGAGAGGGGGACCCACGGTAGAGACCCAGTACTTC	CATSDFQRGGPTVETQYF
TRBV4-1	TRBD1	NA	TRBJ2-4	TGCGCCAGCTCCGGGACAGCCGAAAACATTCAGTACTTC	CASSGTAENIQYF
TRBV6-1	NA	many	TRBJ1-2	TGTGCCAGCAGTGCGACAGCTAACTATGGCTACACCTTC	CASSATANYGYTF
TRBV15	NA	few	TRBJ2-2	TGTGCCACCAGCAGTGGCCTTAGGGACACCGGGGAGCTGTTTTTT	CATSSGLRDTGELFF
TRBV15	NA	NA	TRBJ2-3	TGTGCCACCAGCAGAGATCAGGCTAGCGGCACAGATACGCAGTATTTT	CATSRDQASGTDTQYF
TRBV5-1	NA	many	TRBJ1-5	TGCGCCAGCAGCTTGGCCTGGGGCCAGCCCCAGCATTTT	CASSLAWGQPQHF
TRBV2	TRBD2	few	TRBJ2-1	TGTGCCAACAAAGACGGGAGGGCCTACAATGAGCAGTTCTTC	CANKDGRAYNEQFF